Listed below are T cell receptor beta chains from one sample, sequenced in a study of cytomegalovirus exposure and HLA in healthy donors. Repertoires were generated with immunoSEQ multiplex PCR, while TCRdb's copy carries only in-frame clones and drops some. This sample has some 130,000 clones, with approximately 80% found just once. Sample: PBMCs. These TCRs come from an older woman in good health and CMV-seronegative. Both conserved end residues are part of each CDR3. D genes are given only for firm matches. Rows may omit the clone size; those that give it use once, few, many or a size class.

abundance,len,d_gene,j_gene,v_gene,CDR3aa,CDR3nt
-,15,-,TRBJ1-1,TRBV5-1,CASKTRETSNTEAFF,TGCGCCAGCAAAACGAGGGAGACATCGAACACTGAAGCTTTCTTT
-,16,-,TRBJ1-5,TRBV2,CASIGQGNQGNQPQHF,TGTGCCAGCATTGGGCAGGGGAACCAGGGCAATCAGCCCCAGCATTTT
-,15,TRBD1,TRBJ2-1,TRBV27,CASTLWTGVYNEQFF,TGTGCCAGCACCCTATGGACAGGAGTCTACAATGAGCAGTTCTTC
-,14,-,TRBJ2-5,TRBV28,CASRAGTSWETQYF,TGTGCCAGCAGGGCGGGTACGTCTTGGGAGACCCAGTACTTC
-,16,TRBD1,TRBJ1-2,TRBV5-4,CASSFQQGAGNYGYTF,TGTGCCAGCAGCTTTCAACAGGGGGCGGGTAACTATGGCTACACCTTC
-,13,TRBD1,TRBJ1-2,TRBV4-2,CASSPRQGDGYTF,TGTGCCAGCAGCCCCCGACAGGGAGATGGCTACACCTTC
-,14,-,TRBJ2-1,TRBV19,CASNQIGGYNEQFF,TGTGCCAGTAACCAAATAGGAGGGTACAATGAGCAGTTCTTC
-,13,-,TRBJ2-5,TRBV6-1,CASNRHHQETQYF,TGTGCCAGCAATCGACACCACCAAGAGACCCAGTACTTC
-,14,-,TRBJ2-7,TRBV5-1,CASKPGQATYEQYF,TGCGCCAGCAAGCCGGGACAAGCCACCTACGAGCAGTACTTC
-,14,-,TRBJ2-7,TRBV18,CASSTITQLYEQYF,TGTGCCAGCTCAACAATAACACAGTTATACGAGCAGTACTTC
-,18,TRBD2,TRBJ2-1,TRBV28,CASSSGTSGRFGYNEQFF,TGTGCCAGCAGTTCCGGGACTAGCGGGAGGTTCGGGTACAATGAGCAGTTCTTC
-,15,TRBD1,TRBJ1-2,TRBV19,CASSIQGTGGYGYTF,TGTGCCAGTAGTATTCAAGGGACAGGGGGCTATGGCTACACCTTC
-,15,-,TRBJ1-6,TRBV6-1,CASSEVPQGNSPLHF,TGTGCCAGCAGTGAAGTCCCCCAGGGCAATTCACCCCTCCACTTT
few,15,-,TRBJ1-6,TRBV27,CASTATSLFNSPLHF,TGTGCCAGCACCGCAACAAGTTTGTTTAATTCACCCCTCCACTTT
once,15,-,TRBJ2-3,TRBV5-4,CASSLGGGNTDTQYF,TGTGCCAGCAGCTTGGGGGGCGGGAACACAGATACGCAGTATTTT
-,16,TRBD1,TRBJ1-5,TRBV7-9,CASSAAGGDGNQPQHF,TGTGCCAGCAGCGCCGCAGGGGGCGATGGCAATCAGCCCCAGCATTTT
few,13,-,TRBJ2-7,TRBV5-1,CASSRGGPSEQYF,TGCGCCAGCTCCCGAGGGGGTCCGTCCGAGCAGTACTTC
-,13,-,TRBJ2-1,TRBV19,CASSISNGNEQFF,TGTGCCAGTAGTATTTCCAACGGCAATGAGCAGTTCTTC
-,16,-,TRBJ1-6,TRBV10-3,CAISDQGGMNNSPLHF,TGTGCCATCAGTGACCAGGGAGGTATGAATAATTCACCCCTCCACTTT
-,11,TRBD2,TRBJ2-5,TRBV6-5,CASSSGREQYF,TGTGCCAGCAGTTCCGGGCGGGAGCAGTACTTC
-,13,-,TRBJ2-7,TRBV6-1,CASTQGNPYEQYF,TGTGCCAGCACGCAGGGAAATCCCTACGAGCAGTACTTC
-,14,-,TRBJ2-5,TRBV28,CASSRGGQGETQYF,TGTGCCAGCAGTCGCGGTGGGCAGGGGGAGACCCAGTACTTC
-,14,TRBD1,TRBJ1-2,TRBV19,CASTSDRGDYGYTF,TGTGCCAGTACCAGCGACAGGGGAGACTATGGCTACACCTTC
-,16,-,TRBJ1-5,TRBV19,CASSIGNGRAHQPQHF,TGTGCCAGTAGTATAGGGAACGGGAGGGCTCATCAGCCCCAGCATTTT